This entry concerns a single T cell receptor (beta chain). The specificity of this receptor is unknown. Nothing much larger sits one base from this clone, and base qualities are not available. V is pared back by 4 bases and J by 6 bases, with 15 bases lying between the germline termini. CDR1 is given as LNHNV and CDR2 as YYDKDF, both from the germline V gene (reference sequence). Including cysteine and phenylalanine, the CDR3 has 14 amino acids. The retained sequence is limited to the CDR3, 42 bases, with the frame set at the first base. These data are taken from a study of graft-versus-host responses after intestinal transplantation (dated by TCRdb to the early 2020s). Notes on the research overall: Recipients received multivisceral, liver-intestinal, or isolated intestinal transplants. After intestinal transplantation, graft-versus-host and host-versus-graft alloreactive T cell clones in the graft, circulation and bone marrow were tracked using bulk TCR-beta CDR3 sequencing. Instead of going to the commercial service, samples from a few later patients were sequenced in-house on an Illumina MiSeq and processed with MiXCR. Donor T cell macrochimerism was defined as a peak of at least 4% donor T cells among recipient peripheral blood mononuclear cells. Every recipient was given anti-thymocyte globulin induction, followed by around three years of maintenance tacrolimus and steroids. The cohort enrolled under 30 intestinal transplant recipients, one of whom was a retransplant, and 3 patients without pretransplant specimens were excluded. Alloreactive clones were identified by sequencing pre-transplant mixed lymphocyte reaction products and comparing them with unstimulated pre-transplant donor and recipient T cells. Here is what the overall study found, with its caveats: GvH clones were found in recipient bone marrow, and some of the GvH clones appeared earlier in ileal mucosa or blood, which is consistent with an intestinal mucosal origin. Conclusions were limited by the relatively low number and heterogeneity of intestinal transplant patients. In patients with donor T cell macrochimerism, the allografts had high GvH to HvG T cell clonal ratios. Early after transplant, declines in HvG clones were associated with peak levels of circulating GvH clones.

Dithiothreitol, EDTA incubations and collagenase D digestion were used to isolate intraepithelial and lamina propria lymphocytes from graft specimens. Bulk TCR-beta sequencing was performed on serial intestinal graft biopsy specimens collected as late as 600 days after transplant. Library construction relied on the immunoSEQ multiplex PCR assay. For most patients, genomic DNA was subjected to high-throughput TCR-beta CDR3 sequencing by Adaptive Biotechnologies. The published analysis was carried out like this. Adaptive's ImmunoSEQ software supplied the TCR sequencing data for under 20 patients, while MiXCR and VDJtools were used to process a few other patients. CDR3 nucleotide sequences shared by donor and recipient were removed because the origin of these sequences could not be assigned. To count as alloreactive, a clone needed at least 2-fold expansion over unstimulated cells and a minimum CFSE-low frequency of 0.002% (template counts) or 0.001% (read counts). Clones detected in sequenced pre-transplant spleen, lymph node, or MLR CFSE-low populations of the donor or recipient were defined as mappable. Cumulative frequency of alloreactive clones was calculated as a percentage of all sequences weighted by copy number. TCRdb carries this immuneACCESS record with in-frame sequences only. Its versions omit some clonotypes, under half of them owing to an unresolved V gene in the studies checked, with the rest unexplained. That table gives V, J and clone size, and the DNA gave D and trimming. This sample lists about 29,000 clones; over 60% were detected once. The top ten constitute around 3.3% of the sample.

The sequence links TRBV15 to TRBJ1-1, with no D gene named confidently. The input for sequencing was ileum tissue, taken 98 days after intestinal transplantation. The receptor comes from a human patient who received an intestinal transplant, so some T cells may come from the graft donor. The DNA sequence follows: TGTGCCACCAGCATCAAAACCCCGGCCCCTGAAGCTTTCTTT. Its product reads: CATSIKTPAPEAFF.